This T cell receptor (beta chain) was identified in a study of human T cells and chemical hapten exposure. Looking at the study overall: Patch testing placed 0.01% DPC on the upper back, with readings at 6 days.

Study-level points and caveats: Once DPC sensitization occurred, TCRs above 1 in 1000 frequency showed no change.

Unique molecular identifiers were affixed to discrete cDNA molecules within the library. TCRdb ran MiXCR on the RACE reads and lists one entry per CDR3 protein. The table has 150,000 to 200,000 distinct CDR3 sequences, roughly 14% seen once. Germline lookup yields CDR1 MDHEN and CDR2 SYDVKM. V trimming: 5 bases; J trimming: 3 bases; junction bases outside the gene matches: 6. The CDR3 is made up of 15 amino acids. This clonotype showed up just a few times. Its antigen is currently unknown. Time point: patch test 1, 2 weeks after DPC sensitization. Treatment indicated: therapeutic diphenylcyclopropenone sensitization with weekly scalp DPC. Only after blood had been drawn was each patch test applied.

The chain couples TRBV28 to TRBJ1-4, with TRBD1 matching over 7 bases. Material: whole blood, obtained in connection with sensitization to the hapten diphenylcyclopropenone (DPC). This TCR was sampled from a woman in her twenties or thirties with alopecia areata. Some clones in this sample may be carry-over from other donors' samples. The CDR3 bases are TGTGCCAGCAGTGGTACCGGGACAGCTAATGAAAAACTGTTTTTT. Protein product: CASSGTGTANEKLFF.